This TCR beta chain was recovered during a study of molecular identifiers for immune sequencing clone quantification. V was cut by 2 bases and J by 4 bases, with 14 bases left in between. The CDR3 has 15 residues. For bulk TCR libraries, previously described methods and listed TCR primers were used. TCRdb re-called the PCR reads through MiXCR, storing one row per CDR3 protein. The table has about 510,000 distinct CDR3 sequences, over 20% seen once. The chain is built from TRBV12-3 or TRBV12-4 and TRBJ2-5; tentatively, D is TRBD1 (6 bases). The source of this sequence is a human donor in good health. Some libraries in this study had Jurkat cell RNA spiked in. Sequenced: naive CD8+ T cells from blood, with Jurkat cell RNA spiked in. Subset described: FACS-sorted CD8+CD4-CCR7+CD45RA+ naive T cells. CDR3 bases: TGTGCCAGCAGTTTAATATTGGGGGCGGGAGAGACCCAGTACTTC. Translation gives CASSLILGAGETQYF.